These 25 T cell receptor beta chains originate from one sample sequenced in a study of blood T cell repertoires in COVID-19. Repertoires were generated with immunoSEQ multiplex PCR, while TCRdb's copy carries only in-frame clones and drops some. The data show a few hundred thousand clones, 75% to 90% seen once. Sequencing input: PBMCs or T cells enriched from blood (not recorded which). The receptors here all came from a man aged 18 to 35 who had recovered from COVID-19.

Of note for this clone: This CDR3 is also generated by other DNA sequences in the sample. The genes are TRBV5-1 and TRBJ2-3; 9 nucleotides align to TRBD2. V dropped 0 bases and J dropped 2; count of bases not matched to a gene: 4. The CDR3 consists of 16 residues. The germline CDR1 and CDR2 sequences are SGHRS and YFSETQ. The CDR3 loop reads CASSLGSSGDTDTQYF. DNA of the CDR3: TGCGCCAGCAGCTTGGGGTCTAGCGGGGACACAGATACGCAGTATTTT.

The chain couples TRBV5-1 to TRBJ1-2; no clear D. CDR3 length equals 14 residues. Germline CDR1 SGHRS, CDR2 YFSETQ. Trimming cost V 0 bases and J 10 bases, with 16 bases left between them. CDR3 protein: CASSLGFGETDYTF. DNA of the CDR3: TGCGCCAGCAGCTTGGGTTTCGGGGAAACTGACTACACCTTC.

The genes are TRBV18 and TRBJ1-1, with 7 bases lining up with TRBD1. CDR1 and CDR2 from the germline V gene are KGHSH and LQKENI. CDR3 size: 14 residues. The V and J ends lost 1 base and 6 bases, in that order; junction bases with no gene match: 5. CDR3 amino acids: CASSPQGATPEAFF. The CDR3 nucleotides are TGTGCCAGCTCACCACAGGGGGCGACCCCTGAAGCTTTCTTT.

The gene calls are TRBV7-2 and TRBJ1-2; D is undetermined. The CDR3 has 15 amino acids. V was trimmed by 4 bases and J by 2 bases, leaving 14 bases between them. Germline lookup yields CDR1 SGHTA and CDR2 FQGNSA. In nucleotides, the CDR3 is TGTGCCAGCAGCTCCTTCCGAGGGTTCAACTATGGCTACACCTTC. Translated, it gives CASSSFRGFNYGYTF.

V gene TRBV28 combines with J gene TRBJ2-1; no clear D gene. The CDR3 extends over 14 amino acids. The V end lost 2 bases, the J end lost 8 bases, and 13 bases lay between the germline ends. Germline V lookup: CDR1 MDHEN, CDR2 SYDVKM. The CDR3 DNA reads TGTGCCAGCAGTTTAGGGCTTCGGTCGGATGAGCAGTTCTTC. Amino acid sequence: CASSLGLRSDEQFF.

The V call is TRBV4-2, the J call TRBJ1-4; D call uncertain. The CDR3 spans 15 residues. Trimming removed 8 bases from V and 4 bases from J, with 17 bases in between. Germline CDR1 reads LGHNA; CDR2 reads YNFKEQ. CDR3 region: CASESGLSINEKLFF. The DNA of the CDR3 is TGTGCCAGCGAGTCCGGTTTGAGTATTAATGAAAAACTGTTTTTT.

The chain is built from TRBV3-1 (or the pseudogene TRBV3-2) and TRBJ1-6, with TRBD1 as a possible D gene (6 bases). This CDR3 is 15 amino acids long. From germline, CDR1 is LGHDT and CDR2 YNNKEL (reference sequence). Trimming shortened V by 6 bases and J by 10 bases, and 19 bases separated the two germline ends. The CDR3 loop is CASSRGALVASPLHF. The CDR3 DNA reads TGTGCCAGCAGTCGGGGGGCCCTCGTTGCGTCACCCCTCCACTTT.

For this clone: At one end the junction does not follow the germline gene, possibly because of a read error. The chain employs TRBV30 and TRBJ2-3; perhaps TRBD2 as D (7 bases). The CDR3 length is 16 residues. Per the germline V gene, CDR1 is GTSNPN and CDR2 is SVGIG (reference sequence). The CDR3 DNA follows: TGTGCCTGGAGTCCGTATTGGGGGCTAGCGGCCCCCGGGTTGAATTTT. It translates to CAWSPYWGLAAPGLNF.

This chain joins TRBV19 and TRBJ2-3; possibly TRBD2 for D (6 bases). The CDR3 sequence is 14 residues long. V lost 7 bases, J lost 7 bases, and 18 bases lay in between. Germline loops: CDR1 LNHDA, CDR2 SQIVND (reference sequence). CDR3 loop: CASTSGGGENTQYF. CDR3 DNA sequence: TGTGCCAGTACCTCAGGCGGAGGGGAGAATACGCAGTATTTT.

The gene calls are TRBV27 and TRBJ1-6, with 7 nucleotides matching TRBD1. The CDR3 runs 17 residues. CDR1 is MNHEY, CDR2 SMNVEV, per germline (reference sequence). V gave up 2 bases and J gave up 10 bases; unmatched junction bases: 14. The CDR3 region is CASSLAPTGQHRSPLHF. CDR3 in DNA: TGTGCCAGCAGTTTAGCCCCCACGGGACAGCACAGGTCACCCCTCCACTTT.

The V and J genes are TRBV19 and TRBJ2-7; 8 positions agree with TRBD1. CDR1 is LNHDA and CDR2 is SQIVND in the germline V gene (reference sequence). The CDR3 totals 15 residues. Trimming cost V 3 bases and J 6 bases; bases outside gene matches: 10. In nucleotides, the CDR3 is TGTGCCAGTAGTATCTGGCGCAGGGGGCGGGTCGAGCAGTACTTC. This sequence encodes CASSIWRRGRVEQYF.

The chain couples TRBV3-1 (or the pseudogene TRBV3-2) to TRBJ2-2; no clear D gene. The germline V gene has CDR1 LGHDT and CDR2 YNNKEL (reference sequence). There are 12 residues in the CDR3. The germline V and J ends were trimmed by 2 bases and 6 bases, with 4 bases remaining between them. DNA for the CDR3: TGTGCCAGCAGCCAATCATCCGGGGAGCTGTTTTTT. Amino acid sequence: CASSQSSGELFF.

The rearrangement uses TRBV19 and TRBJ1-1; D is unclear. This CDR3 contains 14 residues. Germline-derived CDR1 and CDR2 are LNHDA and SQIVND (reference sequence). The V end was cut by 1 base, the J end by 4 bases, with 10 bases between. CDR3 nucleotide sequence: TGTGCCAGTAGTATAGGTCAGTCGGGCACTGAAGCTTTCTTT. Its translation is CASSIGQSGTEAFF.

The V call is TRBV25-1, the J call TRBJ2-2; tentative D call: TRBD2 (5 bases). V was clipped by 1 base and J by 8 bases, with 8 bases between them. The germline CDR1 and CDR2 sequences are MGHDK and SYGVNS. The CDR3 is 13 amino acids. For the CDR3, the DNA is TGTGCCAGCAGTGAATCGGGGTCAGGGGAGCTGTTTTTT. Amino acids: CASSESGSGELFF.

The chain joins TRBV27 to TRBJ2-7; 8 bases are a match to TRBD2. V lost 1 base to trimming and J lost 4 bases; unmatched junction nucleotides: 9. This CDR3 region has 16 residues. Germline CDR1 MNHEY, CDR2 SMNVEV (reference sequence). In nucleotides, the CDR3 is TGTGCCAGCAGTTTATTTCTGCGGGAGGCTTCATACGAGCAGTACTTC. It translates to CASSLFLREASYEQYF.

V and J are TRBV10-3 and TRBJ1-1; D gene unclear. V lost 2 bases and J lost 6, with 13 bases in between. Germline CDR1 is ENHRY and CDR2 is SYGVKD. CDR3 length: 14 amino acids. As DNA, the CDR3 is TGTGCCATCAGTGAGAGACAAATACCCTCTGAAGCTTTCTTT. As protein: CAISERQIPSEAFF.

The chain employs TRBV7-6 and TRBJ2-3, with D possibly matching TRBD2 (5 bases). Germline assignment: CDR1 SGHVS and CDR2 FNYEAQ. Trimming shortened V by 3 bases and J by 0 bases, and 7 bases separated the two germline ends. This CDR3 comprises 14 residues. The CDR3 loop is CASSFLASTDTQYF. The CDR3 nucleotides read TGTGCCAGCAGCTTCTTAGCGAGCACAGATACGCAGTATTTT.

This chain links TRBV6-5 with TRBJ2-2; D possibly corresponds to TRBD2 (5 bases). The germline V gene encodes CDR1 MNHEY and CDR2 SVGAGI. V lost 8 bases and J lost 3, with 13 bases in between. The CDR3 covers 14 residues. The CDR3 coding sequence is TGTGCCAGCTCAGCTGACTACTACACCGGGGAGCTGTTTTTT. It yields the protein CASSADYYTGELFF.

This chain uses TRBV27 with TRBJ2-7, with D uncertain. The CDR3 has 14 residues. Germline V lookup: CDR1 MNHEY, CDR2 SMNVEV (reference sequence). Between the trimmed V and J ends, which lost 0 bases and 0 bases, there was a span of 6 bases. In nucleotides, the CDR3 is TGTGCCAGCAGTTTATCAGCCAACTCCTACGAGCAGTACTTC. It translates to CASSLSANSYEQYF.

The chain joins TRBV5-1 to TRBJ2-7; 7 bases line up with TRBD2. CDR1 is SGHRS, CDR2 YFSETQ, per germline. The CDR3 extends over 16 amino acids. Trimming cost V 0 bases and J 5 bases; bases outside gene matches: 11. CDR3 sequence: CASSLAGRENTHEQYF. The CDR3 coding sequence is TGCGCCAGCAGCTTGGCCGGGCGGGAGAATACCCACGAGCAGTACTTC.

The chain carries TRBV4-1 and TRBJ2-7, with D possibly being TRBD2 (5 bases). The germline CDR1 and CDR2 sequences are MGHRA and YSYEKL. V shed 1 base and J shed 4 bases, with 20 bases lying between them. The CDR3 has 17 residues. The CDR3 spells CASSQGGGPPSPYEQYF. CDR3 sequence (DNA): TGCGCCAGCAGCCAAGGCGGCGGGCCCCCTTCCCCTTACGAGCAGTACTTC.

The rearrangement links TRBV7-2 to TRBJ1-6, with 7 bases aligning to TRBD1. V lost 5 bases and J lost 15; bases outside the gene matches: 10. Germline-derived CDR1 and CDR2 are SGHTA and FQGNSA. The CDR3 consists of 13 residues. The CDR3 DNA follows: TGTGCCAGCAGCCTACAGGACAGGCCAATCCTCCACTTT. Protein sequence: CASSLQDRPILHF.

The CDR3 loop reads CSVDLWTSSTATSYNEQFF. The CDR3, as DNA: TGCAGCGTTGATCTTTGGACTAGCTCGACGGCTACTTCCTACAATGAGCAGTTCTTC. J is TRBJ2-1 and V is TRBV29-1; 8 nucleotides align to TRBD2. The CDR3 is 19 amino acids. The germline CDR1 and CDR2 sequences are SQVTM and ANQGSEA. Unmatched junction bases numbered 17, after V lost 3 bases and J lost 1 base.

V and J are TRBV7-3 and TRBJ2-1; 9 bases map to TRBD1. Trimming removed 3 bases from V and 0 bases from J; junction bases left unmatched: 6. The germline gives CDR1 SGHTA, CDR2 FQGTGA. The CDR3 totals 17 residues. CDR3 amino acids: CASSLGTGFSSYNEQFF. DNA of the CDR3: TGTGCCAGCAGCTTGGGGACAGGGTTCAGCTCCTACAATGAGCAGTTCTTC.

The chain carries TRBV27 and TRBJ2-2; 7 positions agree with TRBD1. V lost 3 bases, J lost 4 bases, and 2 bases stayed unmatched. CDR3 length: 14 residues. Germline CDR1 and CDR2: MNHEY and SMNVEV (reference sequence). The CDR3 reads CASSFRGLTGELFF. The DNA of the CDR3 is TGTGCCAGCAGTTTTAGGGGGCTCACCGGGGAGCTGTTTTTT.